Described below is a single T cell receptor beta chain sequence and its context. The CDR3 covers 16 residues. CDR1 is SGDLS and CDR2 is YYNGEE in the germline V gene. J was trimmed by 5 bases and V by 3 bases; bases with no gene match: 8. cDNA prepared by RNA extraction and subsequent reverse transcription served as the template for sequencing. Some clones are missing from TCRdb's copy, which holds only in-frame ones; the method was immunoSEQ multiplex PCR. The data show fewer than 200,000 clones, with roughly 58% seen just once and 15% to 20% held by the top ten. This entry is derived from a study of CD8+ T cells in alopecia areata. Treatment here: oral pan-JAK inhibitor, 5-10 mg twice daily.

The clonotype comes from a human donor with alopecia areata. Sequenced material: CD4+ T cells sorted from blood, taken around week 55, from a patient treated with tofacitinib. The chain couples TRBV9 to TRBJ2-4; 10 bases align to TRBD2. The CDR3 spells CASSGTSGGRENIQYF. DNA for the CDR3: TGTGCCAGCAGCGGGACTAGCGGTGGAAGAGAAAACATTCAGTACTTC.